The rows below give T cell receptor beta chains drawn from one sample of a study of neurological immune-mediated disorders. TCRdb recomputed calls from the 5' RACE reads with MiXCR, one row per CDR3 protein. Seen here are 65,000 to 75,000 distinct CDR3 sequences, more than 4.5% observed once, and the top ten hold roughly 5%. The sequenced sample was PBMCs. The receptors originated from a human donor with multiple sclerosis. The donor label of this sample is uncertain. Each CDR3 is given with its conserved first and last residue. The D gene is left open where the match is weak. Expanded clones get a size class; other rows say once, few or many, or leave the size out.

many | NA | 11 | TRBJ2-5 | TRBV20-1 | TGCAGTGCTAGAGATCGGGAGACCCAGTACTTC | CSARDRETQYF
many | NA | 13 | TRBJ2-7 | TRBV5-1 | TGCGCCAGCAGCTTGGTTGGGCAGGGCGAGCAGTACTTC | CASSLVGQGEQYF
many | NA | 14 | TRBJ1-1 | TRBV20-1 | TGCAGTGCTAGAGATCTAAGGCTAACCGGTAGCGCTTTCTTT | CSARDLRLTGSAFF
many | NA | 14 | TRBJ1-2 | TRBV5-1 | TGCGCCAGCAGCTTGGGGCAGGGCAACTATGGCTACACCTTC | CASSLGQGNYGYTF
NA | NA | 13 | TRBJ1-2 | TRBV5-4 | TGTGCCAGCAGCCGGCCGGCAGTCTATGGCTACACCTTC | CASSRPAVYGYTF
many | NA | 12 | TRBJ2-7 | TRBV5-6 | TGTGCCAGCAGCCGAGTGCAGGGCCAGCAGTACTTC | CASSRVQGQQYF
many | TRBD1 | 13 | TRBJ1-1 | TRBV20-1 | TGCAGTGCTAGATCAGGGGGCCGGATTGAAGCTTTCTTT | CSARSGGRIEAFF
many | NA | 17 | TRBJ1-5 | TRBV2 | TGTGCCAGCAGTGCTCACGCCGGGCGCTCTAGCAATCAGCCCCAGCATTTT | CASSAHAGRSSNQPQHF
many | TRBD1 | 16 | TRBJ2-1 | TRBV20-1 | TGCAGTGCTAGATCGTCCCAGGGGGAGTCCTACAATGAGCAGTTCTTC | CSARSSQGESYNEQFF
many | NA | 13 | TRBJ2-5 | TRBV5-5 | TGTGCCAGCAGCTTGGAAGCGTTTGGGACGGCGATCTTC | CASSLEAFGTAIF
many | TRBD1 | 15 | TRBJ1-1 | TRBV5-1 | TGCGCCAGCAGCCCCCAGGGGGCAGGAAACACTGAAGCTTTCTTT | CASSPQGAGNTEAFF
NA | TRBD1 | 13 | TRBJ2-1 | TRBV20-1 | TGCAGTGCTTCAGGGGGCGCGGGCGATGAGCAGTTCTTC | CSASGGAGDEQFF
many | NA | 11 | TRBJ2-1 | TRBV20-1 | TGCAGTGCTGACCAGGCGGTACCGCAGTTCTTC | CSADQAVPQFF
many | NA | 14 | TRBJ2-7 | TRBV29-1 | TGCAGCGTTGAAGTTGACGGACTGGACGACGAGCAGTACTTC | CSVEVDGLDDEQYF
NA | TRBD2 | 17 | TRBJ2-1 | TRBV4-1 | TGCGCCAGCAGCCAAGCCTACGGGGGGAGCTCCTACAATGAGCAGTTCTTC | CASSQAYGGSSYNEQFF
many | NA | 16 | TRBJ2-4 | TRBV5-1 | TGCGCCAGCAGCTTGCGGTACACCGGGAGCAAAAACATTCAGTACTTC | CASSLRYTGSKNIQYF
many | TRBD1 | 16 | TRBJ1-5 | TRBV5-1 | TGCGCCAGCAGCGAATCGACAGGGGGGACCAATCAGCCCCAGCATTTT | CASSESTGGTNQPQHF
many | NA | 14 | TRBJ1-3 | TRBV5-1 | TGCGCCAGCAGCTTGTCGGGTCGTGGAAACACCATATATTTT | CASSLSGRGNTIYF
many | TRBD1 | 12 | TRBJ2-3 | TRBV2 | TGTGCCAGTCGAGGGGGCGCAGATACGCAGTATTTT | CASRGGADTQYF
many | NA | 16 | TRBJ1-5 | TRBV20-1 | TGCAGTGCTAGTTCGTCAGGTACACATAGCAATCAGCCCCAGCATTTT | CSASSSGTHSNQPQHF
many | NA | 15 | TRBJ1-1 | TRBV5-1 | TGCGCCAGCAGCTGGGGCAGGGCCGAGGGGACTGAAGCTTTCTTT | CASSWGRAEGTEAFF
many | NA | 13 | TRBJ1-3 | TRBV12-3/TRBV12-4 | TGTGCCAGCAGTTTAGTAGTTGGAAACACCATATATTTT | CASSLVVGNTIYF
many | NA | 16 | TRBJ1-2 | TRBV6-5 | TGTGCCAGCAGTTACTCTCGGGACCGCGCTAACTATGGCTACACCTTC | CASSYSRDRANYGYTF